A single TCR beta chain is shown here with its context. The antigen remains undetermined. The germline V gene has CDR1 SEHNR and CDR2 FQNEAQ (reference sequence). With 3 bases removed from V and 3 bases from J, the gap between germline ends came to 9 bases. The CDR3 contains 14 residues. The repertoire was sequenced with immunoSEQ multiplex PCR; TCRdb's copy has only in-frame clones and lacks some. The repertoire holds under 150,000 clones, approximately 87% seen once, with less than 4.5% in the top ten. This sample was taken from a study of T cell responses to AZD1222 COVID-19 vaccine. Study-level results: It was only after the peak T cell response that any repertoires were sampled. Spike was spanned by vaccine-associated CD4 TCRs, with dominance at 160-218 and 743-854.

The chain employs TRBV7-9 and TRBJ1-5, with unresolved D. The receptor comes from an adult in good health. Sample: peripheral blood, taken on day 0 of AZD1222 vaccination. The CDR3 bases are TGTGCCAGCAGCTTCGGGCAGATCAATCAGCCCCAGCATTTT. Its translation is CASSFGQINQPQHF. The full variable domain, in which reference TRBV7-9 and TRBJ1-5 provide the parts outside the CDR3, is DTGVSQNPRHKITKRGQNVTFRCDPISEHNRLYWYRQTLGQGPEFLTYFQNEAQLEKSRLLSDRFSAERPKGSFSTLEIQRTEQGDSAMYLCASSFGQINQPQHFGDGTRLSIL.